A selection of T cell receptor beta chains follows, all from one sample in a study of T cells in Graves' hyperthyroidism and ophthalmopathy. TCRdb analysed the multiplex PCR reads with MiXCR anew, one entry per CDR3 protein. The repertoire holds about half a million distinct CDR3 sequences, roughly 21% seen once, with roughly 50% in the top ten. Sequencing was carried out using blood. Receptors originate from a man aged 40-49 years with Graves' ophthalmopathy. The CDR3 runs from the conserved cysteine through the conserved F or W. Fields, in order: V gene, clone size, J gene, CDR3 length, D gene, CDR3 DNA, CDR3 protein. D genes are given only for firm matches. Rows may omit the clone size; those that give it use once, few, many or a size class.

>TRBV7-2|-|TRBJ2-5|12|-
TGTGCCAGCATCGGGGGACGCGAGACCCAGTACTTC
CASIGGRETQYF
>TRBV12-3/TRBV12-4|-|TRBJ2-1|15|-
TGTGCCAGCAGGCTTTCAGAATACCTCTACAATGAGCAGTTCTTC
CASRLSEYLYNEQFF
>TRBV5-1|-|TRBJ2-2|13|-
TGCGCCAGCAGCTTGGACGCCGGGCGGGAGCTGTTTTTT
CASSLDAGRELFF
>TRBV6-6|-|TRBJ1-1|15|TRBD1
TGTGCCAGCAGTTACTCGAATAGGGGGCAGACTGAAGCTTTCTTT
CASSYSNRGQTEAFF
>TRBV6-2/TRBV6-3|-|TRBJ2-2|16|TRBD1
TGTGCCAGCAATCCACTACCGGGACAGGAAACCGGGGAGCTGTTTTTT
CASNPLPGQETGELFF
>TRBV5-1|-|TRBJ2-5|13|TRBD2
TGCGCCAGCACCGGGGGGACTAAGGGCACCCAGTACTTC
CASTGGTKGTQYF
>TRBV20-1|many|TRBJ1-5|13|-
TGCAGTGCTATGACACGCAGCAATCAGCCCCAGCATTTT
CSAMTRSNQPQHF
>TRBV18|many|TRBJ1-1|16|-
TGTGCCAGCTCACCTCTGGAGGGCCGAATGAACACTGAAGCTTTCTTT
CASSPLEGRMNTEAFF
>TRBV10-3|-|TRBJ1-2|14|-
TGTGCCATCAGTGAGCGGCAGGCGTCAGATGGCTACACCTTC
CAISERQASDGYTF
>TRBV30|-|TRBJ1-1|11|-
TGTGCCTGGAGTGGCGGGGCGGGAGCTTTCTTT
CAWSGGAGAFF
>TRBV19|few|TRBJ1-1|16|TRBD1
TGTGCCAGTAGTACCGACAGGGGGGTATGGAACACTGAAGCTTTCTTT
CASSTDRGVWNTEAFF
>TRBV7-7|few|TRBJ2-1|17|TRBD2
TGTGCTAGCAGCATGGGACTAGCGGGGGAGTCGGACAATGAGCAGTTCTTC
CASSMGLAGESDNEQFF
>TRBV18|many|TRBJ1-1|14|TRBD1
TGTGCCAGCTCGGGAACGACAGGGGTTACTGAAGCTTTCTTT
CASSGTTGVTEAFF
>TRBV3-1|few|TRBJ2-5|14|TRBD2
TGTGCCAGCAGCCAATGGAGCGGGGGGGAGACCCAGTACTTC
CASSQWSGGETQYF
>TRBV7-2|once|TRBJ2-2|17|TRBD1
TGTGCCAGCAGCCTGGGACAGGGGGCGCGGTACACCGGGGAGCTGTTTTTT
CASSLGQGARYTGELFF
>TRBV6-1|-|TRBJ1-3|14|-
TGTGCCAGCATGACAGAGGGCTCTGGAAACACCATATATTTT
CASMTEGSGNTIYF
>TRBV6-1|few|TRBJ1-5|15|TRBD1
TGTGCCAGCAGTATCGACAGGGCAAGGAATCAGCCCCAGCATTTT
CASSIDRARNQPQHF
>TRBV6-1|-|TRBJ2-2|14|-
TGTGCCAGCCGGCGGGCTGGCTCCGCCGGGGAGCTGTTTTTT
CASRRAGSAGELFF
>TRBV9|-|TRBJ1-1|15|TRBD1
TGTGCCAGCAGCGTAGATCAGGGGGCGGACACTGAAGCTTTCTTT
CASSVDQGADTEAFF
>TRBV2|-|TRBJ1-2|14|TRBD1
TGTGCCAGCATCGGGAGACAGGGTGACTATGGCTACACCTTC
CASIGRQGDYGYTF
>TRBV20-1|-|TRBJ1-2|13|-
TGCAGTGCTAGAGAACAGGGAAACTATGGCTACACCTTC
CSAREQGNYGYTF
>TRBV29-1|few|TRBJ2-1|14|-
TGCAGCGTTGACAAGTCCGGGATCTACAATGAGCAGTTCTTC
CSVDKSGIYNEQFF
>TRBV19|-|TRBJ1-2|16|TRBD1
TGTGCCAGTAGGCAGGGGGCGTCTCTACATAATTTTGGCTACACCTTC
CASRQGASLHNFGYTF
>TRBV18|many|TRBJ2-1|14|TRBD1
TGTGCCAGCTCACCGACAGGGGGCAAGGATGAGCAGTTCTTC
CASSPTGGKDEQFF
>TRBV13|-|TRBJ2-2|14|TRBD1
TGTGCCAGCAGGACAGGGGGACCCCCCGGGGAGCTGTTTTTT
CASRTGGPPGELFF
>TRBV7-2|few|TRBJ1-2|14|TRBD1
TGTGCCAGCAGCGACAGGGGGCGGTGGTATGGCTACACCTTC
CASSDRGRWYGYTF
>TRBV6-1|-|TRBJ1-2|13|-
TGTGCCAGCAAGGGGGGCAAGTCTCAGGGCTACACCTTC
CASKGGKSQGYTF
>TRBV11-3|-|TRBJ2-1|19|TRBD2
TGTGCCAGCAGCCAAGGACTAGCGGGGTTGGGCGGACTTGGCAATGAGCAGTTCTTC
CASSQGLAGLGGLGNEQFF
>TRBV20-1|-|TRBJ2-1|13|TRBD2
TGCAGCCGGTCCAGCGGGGGGGGGGTTGAGCAGTTCTTC
CSRSSGGGVEQFF
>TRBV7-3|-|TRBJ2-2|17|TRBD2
TGTGCCAGCAGCTTAGGTCCTAGCGGGAGGAGCACCGGGGAGCTGTTTTTT
CASSLGPSGRSTGELFF
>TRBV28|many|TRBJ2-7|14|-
TGTGCCAGCAGTAAATTAGGGAGTTCCTACGAGCAGTACTTC
CASSKLGSSYEQYF
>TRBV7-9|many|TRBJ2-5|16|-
TGTGCCAGCAGCTTATGGACGGGGGCGCTGGGAGAGACCCAGTACTTC
CASSLWTGALGETQYF
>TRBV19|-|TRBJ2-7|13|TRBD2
TGTGCCAGTGGGACTATATTCTCCTACGAGCAGTACTTC
CASGTIFSYEQYF
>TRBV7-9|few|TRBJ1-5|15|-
TGTGCCAGCAGCCCCGCGGGACCAAGCAATCAGCCCCAGCATTTT
CASSPAGPSNQPQHF
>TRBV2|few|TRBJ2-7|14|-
TGTGCCAGCAGTGAGGGGTACAGGGCTTACGAGCAGTACTTC
CASSEGYRAYEQYF
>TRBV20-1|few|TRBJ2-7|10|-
TGCAGTGCAGTTGGAACAGAACAGTACTTC
CSAVGTEQYF
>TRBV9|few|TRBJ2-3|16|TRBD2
TGTGCCAGCAGCGAGAGCGGGAGGATCCCCCCAGATACGCAGTATTTT
CASSESGRIPPDTQYF
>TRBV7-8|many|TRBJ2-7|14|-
TGTGCCAGCAGCTTAGGGATCAAACCCTACGAGCAGTACTTC
CASSLGIKPYEQYF
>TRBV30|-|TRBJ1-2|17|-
TGTGCCTGGAGTGTCCGATCCGGGACAAGGGGGAACTATGGCTACACCTTC
CAWSVRSGTRGNYGYTF
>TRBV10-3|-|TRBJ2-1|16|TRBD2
TGTGCCATCAGTGAAAGTGCCGGGACTAGCCACAATGAGCAGTTCTTC
CAISESAGTSHNEQFF
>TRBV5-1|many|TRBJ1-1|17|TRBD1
TGCGCCAGCAGCTTGGTCGAGGGGACAGCGGGGCTCCGTGAAGCTTTCTTT
CASSLVEGTAGLREAFF
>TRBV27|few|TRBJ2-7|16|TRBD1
TGTGCCAGCAGGAATATAGGACAGGGTATAGTCTACGAGCAGTACTTC
CASRNIGQGIVYEQYF
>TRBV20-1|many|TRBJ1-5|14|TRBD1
TGCAGTGCTAGAGGCAGGGGGCTCCTTCAGCCCCAGCATTTT
CSARGRGLLQPQHF
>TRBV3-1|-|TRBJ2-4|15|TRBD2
TGTGCCAGCAGGCAGGCGGGGGTGGCCAAAAACATTCAGTACTTC
CASRQAGVAKNIQYF
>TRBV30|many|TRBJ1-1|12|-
TGTGCCTGGAGTCACGGGGACACTGAAGCTTTCTTT
CAWSHGDTEAFF
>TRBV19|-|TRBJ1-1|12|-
TGTGCCAGTAACCTTCGGGGCGCTGAAGCTTTCTTT
CASNLRGAEAFF
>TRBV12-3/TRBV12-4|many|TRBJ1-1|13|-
TGTGCCAGCAGTTTAGCGCTAAGAGGTGAAGCTTTCTTT
CASSLALRGEAFF
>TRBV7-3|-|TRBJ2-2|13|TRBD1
TGTGCCAGCAGCACCACAGGGGACGGGGAGCTGTTTTTT
CASSTTGDGELFF
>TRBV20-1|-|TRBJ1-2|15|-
TGCAGTGCTAGACCCCTGGGGAAGTATCTCTATGGCTACACCTTC
CSARPLGKYLYGYTF
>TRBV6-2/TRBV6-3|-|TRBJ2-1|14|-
TGTGCCAGCAGTCTCCGGACTATTTTCGATGAGCAGTTCTTC
CASSLRTIFDEQFF
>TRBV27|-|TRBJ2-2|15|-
TGTGCCACCGGGGGCGACACGACTCATCCCGGGGAGCTGTTTTTT
CATGGDTTHPGELFF
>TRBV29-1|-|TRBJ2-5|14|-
TGCAGCGTTGTCCGGGGCGGGATACAAGAGACCCAGTACTTC
CSVVRGGIQETQYF
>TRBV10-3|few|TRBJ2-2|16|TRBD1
TGTGCCATCAGTAGGCCCGACAGGGGAGGCACCGGGGAGCTGTTTTTT
CAISRPDRGGTGELFF
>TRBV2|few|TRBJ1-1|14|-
TGTGCCAGCCCGCCTTTCGAGCCGAACACTGAAGCTTTCTTT
CASPPFEPNTEAFF
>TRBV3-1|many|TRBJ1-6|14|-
TGTGCCAGCAGCCCAGGACTGGAAAATTCACCCCTCCACTTT
CASSPGLENSPLHF
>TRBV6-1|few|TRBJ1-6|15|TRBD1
TGTGCCAGTCACCGGATGGGACAGGGGAATTCACCCCTCCACTTT
CASHRMGQGNSPLHF
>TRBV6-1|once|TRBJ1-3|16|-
TGTGCCAGCCAACCTTCGGACAGAACCTCTGGAAACACCATATATTTT
CASQPSDRTSGNTIYF
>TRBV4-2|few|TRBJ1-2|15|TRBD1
TGTGCCAGCAGCCAAAAATTGGGACAGTACTATGGCTACACCTTC
CASSQKLGQYYGYTF
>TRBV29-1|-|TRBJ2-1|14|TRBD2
TGCAGCGCCAGGCTAGCGGAATGGTACAATGAGCAGTTCTTC
CSARLAEWYNEQFF